This entry features one T cell receptor (beta chain) sequence. Germline lookup yields CDR1 MDHEN and CDR2 SYDVKM. This CDR3 is 15 amino acids long. The trim removed 6 bases at V and 3 bases at J, leaving 10 bases unmatched. Per the original methods: Amplification with reference gene primers provided the estimates of nucleated cell counts. The method was immunoSEQ multiplex PCR; TCRdb's version includes in-frame clones alone and lacks a portion of them. D and trimming come from the DNA, and the V and J calls and clone size come from that table. Of fewer than 250,000 clones in the sample, approximately 80% are singletons; the top ten hold more than 9%. The data were obtained in a study of blood T cell repertoires in COVID-19. Study-level background: PBMCs, B-cell-depleted T cells, or T cells were the source of the cDNA or gDNA that made up the material.

Patients from Seattle were sampled longitudinally, starting during active infection. The receptor comes from a woman of 80 years or more with COVID-19, enrolled during active disease. The specimen sequenced was peripheral blood. V usage is TRBV28 and J usage is TRBJ2-7; 8 nucleotides match TRBD1. The CDR3 reads CASSEERGQVYEQYF. As DNA, the CDR3 is TGTGCCAGCAGCGAGGAGAGGGGACAGGTCTACGAGCAGTACTTC.